The sequence of this T cell receptor beta chain was determined in a study of graft-versus-host responses after intestinal transplantation. General study results and limits: Allograft graft-versus-host to host-versus-graft clonal ratios ran high in patients with graft-donor T cell macrochimerism.

Remarks on this clone: The target antigen is unknown.

Libraries were prepared by immunoSEQ multiplex PCR; TCRdb keeps only in-frame clonotypes and omits some of them. The sample contains tens of thousands of clones, around 92% of which appear only once. CDR1 MGHRA and CDR2 YSYEKL come from the germline V gene. The CDR3 contains 15 residues. V was clipped by 3 bases and J by 2 bases, with 14 bases between them. V usage is TRBV4-1 and J usage is TRBJ2-7; D might be TRBD1 (6 bases). This TCR came from a human patient who received an intestinal transplant, so some T cells may come from the graft donor. The sample was PBMCs, taken 98 days after intestinal transplantation. CDR3 loop: CASSHQGLDAYEQYF. The CDR3 DNA sequence: TGCGCCAGCAGCCACCAGGGGCTAGATGCCTACGAGCAGTACTTC.